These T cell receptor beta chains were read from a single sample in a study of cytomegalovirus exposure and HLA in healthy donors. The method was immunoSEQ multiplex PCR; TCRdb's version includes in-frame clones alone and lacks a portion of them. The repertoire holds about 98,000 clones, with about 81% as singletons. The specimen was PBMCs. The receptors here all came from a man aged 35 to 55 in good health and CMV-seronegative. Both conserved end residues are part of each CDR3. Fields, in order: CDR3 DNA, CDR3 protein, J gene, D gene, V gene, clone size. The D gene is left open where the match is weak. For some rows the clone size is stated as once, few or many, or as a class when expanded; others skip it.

DNA: TGCGCCAGCACAGGACAGGTGAACACTGAAGCTTTCTTT; CDR3: CASTGQVNTEAFF; J: TRBJ1-1; D: TRBD1; V: TRBV5-1; size: -
DNA: TGTGCCAGCAGCTTCCGGAGGAATGGGGACAATGAGCAGTTCTTC; CDR3: CASSFRRNGDNEQFF; J: TRBJ2-1; D: -; V: TRBV11-2; size: -
DNA: TGCGCCAGCAGCTTGTCTGGGCGGGGGGCGCGGGTCACTGAAGCTTTCTTT; CDR3: CASSLSGRGARVTEAFF; J: TRBJ1-1; D: -; V: TRBV5-1; size: -
DNA: TGTGCCAGCAGTGGGGGGTCGGACAGGCTGAGAGGCTACACCTTC; CDR3: CASSGGSDRLRGYTF; J: TRBJ1-2; D: TRBD1; V: TRBV25-1; size: once
DNA: TGTGCCAGCTCACAAGGGGGCGCCAGGACTGAAGCTTTCTTT; CDR3: CASSQGGARTEAFF; J: TRBJ1-1; D: TRBD1; V: TRBV18; size: -
DNA: TGTGCCAGCAGTTTAAAGGCGGGGGTGGGGAACACTGAAGCTTTCTTT; CDR3: CASSLKAGVGNTEAFF; J: TRBJ1-1; D: -; V: TRBV28; size: -
DNA: TGTGCCAGCAGCAAGGGGTACTCGGGAAACACCATATATTTT; CDR3: CASSKGYSGNTIYF; J: TRBJ1-3; D: -; V: TRBV27; size: few
DNA: TGTGCCAGTAGACGGGACAGGCTCGGGGAGCTGTTTTTT; CDR3: CASRRDRLGELFF; J: TRBJ2-2; D: TRBD1; V: TRBV19; size: -
DNA: TGCGCCAGCAGCCAAGATACTTCAGGGACGGGACAAAAGGATGGCTACACCTTC; CDR3: CASSQDTSGTGQKDGYTF; J: TRBJ1-2; D: -; V: TRBV4-3; size: few
DNA: TGTGCCTGGAGTGGCCGGACAGGGGGCAATCAGCCCCAGCATTTT; CDR3: CAWSGRTGGNQPQHF; J: TRBJ1-5; D: TRBD1; V: TRBV30; size: -
DNA: TGTGCCAGCAGTTACGTCCGGGGTGGAGAAAAACTGTTTTTT; CDR3: CASSYVRGGEKLFF; J: TRBJ1-4; D: -; V: TRBV6-5; size: -
DNA: TGCGCCAGCAGCCAAGGGACAGGGTTCTACGAGCAGTACTTC; CDR3: CASSQGTGFYEQYF; J: TRBJ2-7; D: TRBD1; V: TRBV4-1; size: -
DNA: TGCGCCAGCAGCCAAGAATCCGGGGGGGCCGTTGAGCAGTTCTTC; CDR3: CASSQESGGAVEQFF; J: TRBJ2-1; D: TRBD2; V: TRBV4-1; size: -
DNA: TGTGCCAGCAGCACTGTCTCGACTGATTATTCACCCCTCCACTTT; CDR3: CASSTVSTDYSPLHF; J: TRBJ1-6; D: -; V: TRBV6-6; size: once
DNA: TGTGCCAGCAGCCCCGGGTCCCTGGAGGGCTACACCTTC; CDR3: CASSPGSLEGYTF; J: TRBJ1-2; D: -; V: TRBV7-8; size: -
DNA: TGTGCCAGCAGTTACTCTGGCAGGATCGTCGTCTATGGCTACACCTTC; CDR3: CASSYSGRIVVYGYTF; J: TRBJ1-2; D: -; V: TRBV6-5; size: -
DNA: TGCGCCAGCAGCCTAAGTAGCAACACTGAAGCTTTCTTT; CDR3: CASSLSSNTEAFF; J: TRBJ1-1; D: -; V: TRBV5-1; size: -
DNA: TGTGCCAGCAGCTACATTAACGGACAGGGGAATCAGCCCCAGCATTTT; CDR3: CASSYINGQGNQPQHF; J: TRBJ1-5; D: TRBD1; V: TRBV7-2; size: -
DNA: TGTGCCTGGAGTAAGGGACAGGGTTTTCAGCCCCAGCATTTT; CDR3: CAWSKGQGFQPQHF; J: TRBJ1-5; D: TRBD1; V: TRBV30; size: -
DNA: TGTGCCTGGAGTGCGACAGGTCAAGAGACCCAGTACTTC; CDR3: CAWSATGQETQYF; J: TRBJ2-5; D: -; V: TRBV30; size: -
DNA: TGTGCCAGCAGCCGTACCACCGTAAGCGCGAATGAAAAACTGTTTTTT; CDR3: CASSRTTVSANEKLFF; J: TRBJ1-4; D: -; V: TRBV27; size: -
DNA: TGTGCCAGCAGCCCCCGCCTTAGCGGGGGGGTTAGGGATGAGCAGTTCTTC; CDR3: CASSPRLSGGVRDEQFF; J: TRBJ2-1; D: TRBD2; V: TRBV13; size: few
DNA: TGTGCCAGCAGCGTAGATGGGGCCAATCAGCCCCAGCATTTT; CDR3: CASSVDGANQPQHF; J: TRBJ1-5; D: -; V: TRBV9; size: few